The 21 T cell receptor beta chains below were found in one sample sequenced in a study of CD8+CD57+ T cells in acquired aplastic anemia. Flow cytometry had shown expanded CD8+CD57+ cells in the patients chosen for sequencing. The study profiled TCR beta VDJ and CDR3 using genomic DNA as template. TCRdb reanalysed the reads using MiXCR and keeps one entry per CDR3 protein. The sample lists around 500,000 distinct CDR3 sequences; around 32% were seen once. Material for sequencing was sorted CD4+, CD8+, or CD8+CD57+ T cells (not recorded which) from PBMCs. These receptors all come from a human donor with aplastic anemia.

This clonotype was observed a few times. The CDR3 region has the DNA TGTGCCACCAGTGATACTCGGGACTCCGGCTACACCTTC. Its protein is CATSDTRDSGYTF. This rearrangement joins TRBV24-1 to TRBJ1-2; possible D gene TRBD1, 5 bases. The CDR3 has 13 residues. Trimming took 3 bases from V and 8 from J, leaving 12 bases between them. Germline V CDR1 and CDR2: KGHDR, SFDVKD.

V is TRBV29-1 and J is TRBJ1-2; maybe TRBD1 (5 bases). The CDR3 loop spans 14 amino acids. Trimming removed 3 bases at V and 4 bases at J, with 15 bases between. Germline CDR1 reads SQVTM; CDR2 reads ANQGSEA. The CDR3 sequence: CSVDRAGTVYGYTF. In DNA, the CDR3 is TGCAGCGTTGACAGGGCCGGGACCGTCTATGGCTACACCTTC.

The chain combines TRBV6-1 with TRBJ2-7; possibly TRBD1 for D (6 bases). CDR3 length: 14 residues. CDR1 is MNHNS and CDR2 is SASEGT in the germline V gene. Trimming pared 8 bases from V and 3 bases from J, leaving 17 bases between. CDR3 bases: TGTGCCAGCGGGCTGGGGACACGGGACTACGAGCAGTACTTC. It codes for CASGLGTRDYEQYF.

CDR3 region: CAGSGTGGLPYF. CDR3 DNA: TGTGCCGGCTCCGGGACAGGGGGACTCCCATATTTT. The gene calls are TRBV9 and TRBJ1-3; 11 positions match TRBD1. Germline V CDR1 and CDR2: SGDLS, YYNGEE. J gave up 15 bases and V 10 bases, and 12 bases lay outside the gene matches. The length of the CDR3 is 12 residues.

V gene TRBV24-1 combines with J gene TRBJ2-5; 7 bases are shared with TRBD2. Germline CDR1 reads KGHDR; CDR2 reads SFDVKD. V shed 2 bases and J 2 bases; nucleotides not matched to a gene: 4. The CDR3 extends over 15 amino acids. CDR3 region: CATSDSGGLQETQYF. The CDR3 bases are TGTGCCACCAGTGATTCGGGAGGACTACAAGAGACCCAGTACTTC.

The gene calls are TRBV6-1 and TRBJ2-3, with TRBD2 identical over 8 bases. The germline V gene has CDR1 MNHNS and CDR2 SASEGT. The CDR3 consists of 17 residues. V gave up 5 bases and J gave up 11 bases; unmatched junction bases: 21. The CDR3 is CASSPTIAGTTDTGQYF. For the CDR3, the DNA is TGTGCCAGCAGTCCCACCATAGCGGGGACCACAGATACTGGGCAGTATTTT.

This clonotype was seen at least ten times. V and J are TRBV6-1 and TRBJ1-6; 8 bases fit TRBD1. Trimming removed 6 bases from V and 1 base from J; junction bases left unmatched: 8. The germline CDR1 and CDR2 sequences are MNHNS and SASEGT. The CDR3 extends over 17 amino acids. The CDR3 bases are TGTGCCAGCAGGCGACAGGGGAAGTGGTCCTATAATTCACCCCTCCACTTT. Amino acids: CASRRQGKWSYNSPLHF.

This clonotype was observed a few times. The rearrangement joins TRBV20-1 to TRBJ1-1; D possibly corresponds to TRBD1 (6 bases). Germline-derived CDR1 and CDR2 are DFQATT and SNEGSKA (reference sequence). The CDR3 sequence is 14 residues long. Trimming took 4 bases from V and 0 from J, leaving 12 bases between them. The CDR3 spells CSAKEGHMNTEAFF. DNA for the CDR3: TGCAGTGCTAAAGAGGGACATATGAACACTGAAGCTTTCTTT.

J is TRBJ2-1 and V is TRBV11-1; D remains unclear. The CDR3 is made up of 12 amino acids. Germline V lookup: CDR1 SGHAT, CDR2 FQDESV (reference sequence). The V gene lost 3 bases and the J gene lost 7 bases, with 7 bases spanning the gap. The CDR3 here is CASSFGVNEQFF. DNA of the CDR3: TGTGCCAGCAGCTTTGGTGTTAATGAGCAGTTCTTC.

The V and J genes are TRBV2 and TRBJ1-6, with D uncertain. The ends were cut back, 5 bases at V and 7 bases at J, with 9 bases in the middle. In germline, CDR1 is SNHLY, CDR2 FYNNEI. The CDR3 extends over 13 amino acids. The CDR3 coding sequence is TGTGCCAGCAGTCCCCTTAGAAATTCACCCCTCCACTTT. Amino acid sequence: CASSPLRNSPLHF.

DNA of the CDR3: TGTGCCAGTCAAAGTTGGGGGGAGACCCAGTACTTC. Translating it yields CASQSWGETQYF. The J gene is TRBJ2-5, the V gene TRBV7-8; perhaps D is TRBD1 or TRBD2 (5 bases each). There are 12 residues in the CDR3. The germline CDR1 and CDR2 sequences are SGHVS and FQNEAQ. Trimming removed 9 bases at V and 5 bases at J, with 13 bases between.

The chain employs TRBV11-2 and TRBJ2-1; 10 nucleotides line up with TRBD1. This CDR3 is 15 amino acids long. V was pared by 4 bases and J by 8 bases, with 8 bases of the junction left unmatched. The germline V gene encodes CDR1 SGHAT and CDR2 FQNNGV. CDR3 nucleotides: TGTGCCAGCAGCTCACGGACAGGGGGAAGCTATGAGCAGTTCTTC. Translating it yields CASSSRTGGSYEQFF.

V gene TRBV20-1 combines with J gene TRBJ2-2, with a weak D call TRBD1 (6 bases). Deletions cut 2 bases from V and 1 base from J, with 14 bases between. Looked up from germline, CDR1 is DFQATT and CDR2 is SNEGSKA (reference sequence). The CDR3 runs to 16 residues. The CDR3 coding sequence is TGCAGTGCTAGATTAGGGGGAATTGTGAACACCGGGGAGCTGTTTTTT. It yields the protein CSARLGGIVNTGELFF.

J is TRBJ1-2 and V is TRBV7-9, with D perhaps TRBD1 (5 bases). The ends were cut back, 7 bases at V and 6 bases at J, with 21 bases in the middle. The CDR3 is 15 residues long. Germline CDR1 is SEHNR and CDR2 is FQNEAQ (reference sequence). CDR3 sequence: CASIPWGRSGHGYTF. CDR3 DNA: TGTGCCAGCATCCCCTGGGGCCGTTCGGGGCATGGCTACACCTTC.

V and J are TRBV9 and TRBJ2-2; D is unresolved. This CDR3 comprises 15 residues. Germline V CDR1 and CDR2: SGDLS, YYNGEE. V lost 0 bases and J lost 0, with 6 bases in between. The CDR3: CASSVVGANTGELFF. CDR3 nucleotides: TGTGCCAGCAGCGTAGTTGGCGCGAACACCGGGGAGCTGTTTTTT.

This clonotype was picked up a small number of times. Relative to the germline gene, one junction end is altered; a read error may explain this. The V and J genes are TRBV19 and TRBJ2-4; 7 bases are shared with TRBD2. The CDR3 loop spans 14 amino acids. Germline V gives CDR1 LNHDA, CDR2 SQIVND (reference sequence). The CDR3 bases are TGTGCCAGTAGTATCGGGGGGTCCTTGAACATTCAGTGCTTC. Its translation is CASSIGGSLNIQCF. The whole variable domain, remainder taken from reference TRBV19 and TRBJ2-4, is DGGITQSPKYLFRKEGQNVTLSCEQNLNHDAMYWYRQDPGQGLRLIYYSQIVNDFQKGDIAEGYSVSREKKESFPLTVTSAQKNPTAFYLCASSIGGSLNIQCFGAGTRLSVL.

This clonotype was detected many times. The CDR3: CASGLAGFAEQYF. The CDR3 DNA reads as TGTGCTAGTGGTTTGGCAGGGTTCGCCGAGCAGTACTTC. J is TRBJ2-7 and V is TRBV12-5, with D perhaps matching TRBD1 (5 bases). The CDR3 has 13 residues. Germline V gives CDR1 LGHNT, CDR2 FRNRAP. V shed 1 base and J shed 6 bases, with 10 bases lying between them.

The CDR3 bases are TGTGCCAGCAGCCAAGTCCGGGACGGAAAACACAATGAGCAGTTCTTC. This gives the protein CASSQVRDGKHNEQFF. This chain connects TRBV3-1 to TRBJ2-1; D may be TRBD1 or TRBD2 (5 bases each). V gave up 1 base and J gave up 5 bases, with 15 bases separating them. The CDR3 covers 16 residues. Per germline, CDR1 LGHDT and CDR2 YNNKEL (reference sequence).

V is TRBV20-1 and J is TRBJ2-3; TRBD1 might be the D (6 bases). The J call is doubtful: the DNA matches TRBJ1-5 better. CDR3 size: 14 residues. The germline V gene has CDR1 DFQATT and CDR2 SNEGSKA (reference sequence). CDR3: CSARSAGRTDTQHF. DNA for the CDR3: TGCAGTGCTAGGTCAGCGGGGAGGACAGATACGCAGCATTTT.

This clonotype was recorded once. The V and J genes are TRBV25-1 and TRBJ2-5, with TRBD2 matching 10 bases. Germline-derived CDR1 and CDR2 are MGHDK and SYGVNS. Trimming cost V 11 bases and J 5 bases; bases outside gene matches: 8. This CDR3 is built from 13 residues. CDR3 residues: CARPSGSTETQYF. The CDR3 coding sequence is TGTGCCCGCCCTAGCGGGAGCACGGAGACCCAGTACTTC. The whole variable domain, remainder taken from reference TRBV25-1 and TRBJ2-5, is EADIYQTPRYLVIGTGKKITLECSQTMGHDKMYWYQQDPGMELHLIHYSYGVNSTEKGDLSSESTVSRIRTEHFPLTLESARPSHTSQYLCARPSGSTETQYFGPGTRLLVL.

This clonotype has just a few counts. This chain uses TRBV2 with TRBJ1-3; 11 bases line up with TRBD1. Trimming took 6 bases from V and 2 from J; bases not matched to a gene: 6. The CDR3 contains 16 residues. The V gene's germline CDR1 is SNHLY and CDR2 FYNNEI. The CDR3 coding sequence is TGTGCCAGCAGAGAAAGGACAGGGGGCCCTGGAAACACCATATATTTT. This sequence encodes CASRERTGGPGNTIYF.